This T cell receptor beta chain was captured by sequencing in a study of PD-1 blockade in mismatch repair-deficient tumors. Study observations and caveats: Tumor-resident clones, often absent from pretreatment blood, expanded after pembrolizumab and then contracted.

Sequencing used immunoSEQ multiplex PCR; TCRdb keeps in-frame clones, though not all of them. The sample lists roughly 49,000 clones, under 85% occurring once. Trimming cost V 2 bases and J 0 bases; bases outside gene matches: 6. Germline V gives CDR1 MRHNA, CDR2 SNTAGT. The CDR3 runs to 17 residues. Comments on this clone: Its antigen is not identified.

Sequenced here: PBMCs, sampled before pembrolizumab treatment. The sequence came from an adult with mismatch repair-deficient cancer. The chain uses TRBV6-4 and TRBJ2-3; 9 bases agree with TRBD2. This CDR3 reads CASSDTFSGGSTDTQYF. The CDR3 nucleotides are TGTGCCAGCAGTGACACTTTTAGCGGGGGTAGCACAGATACGCAGTATTTT.